This TCR beta chain is from a study of technical replicates of blood from a few donors. The CDR3 extends over 13 amino acids. From germline, CDR1 is SGHRS and CDR2 YFSETQ. The V gene end was trimmed by 3 bases and the J gene end by 4 bases; junction bases not matched to a gene: 4. Some clones are missing from TCRdb's copy, which holds only in-frame ones; the method was immunoSEQ multiplex PCR. Altogether about 16,000 clones are present, around 86% being singletons, with the ten largest covering about 11%. Sequenced material: PBMCs. The TCR originated in a human donor in good health. This chain uses TRBV5-1 with TRBJ2-7; 7 bases line up with TRBD2. DNA of the CDR3: TGCGCCAGCAGCTCGGGACTAACGTACGAGCAGTACTTC. Its protein is CASSSGLTYEQYF.